This TCR beta chain was sequenced during a study of cytomegalovirus exposure and HLA in healthy donors. V was pared by 0 bases and J by 9 bases, with 6 bases between. The CDR3 totals 12 residues. Germline V lookup: CDR1 ENHRY, CDR2 SYGVKD. TCRdb keeps only in-frame clones here, not all; method: immunoSEQ multiplex PCR. This table holds tens of thousands of clones, 85% to 95% found once. Sequencing input: PBMCs. The chain carries TRBV10-3 and TRBJ2-1; D unresolved. The receptor's source is a man aged 18 to 29 in good health and CMV-seronegative. The CDR3 DNA follows: TGTGCCATCAGTGAGTCTAACAGTGAGCAGTTCTTC. This gives the protein CAISESNSEQFF.